This T cell receptor beta chain was profiled in a study of blood T cell repertoires in COVID-19. In the study overall: Sites in the United States, Italy and Spain provided acute and convalescent COVID-19 samples. Sources were T cells, B-cell-depleted T cells, or PBMCs; the material itself was cDNA or gDNA.

Original analysis: Amplification from reference gene primers served as the basis for estimated nucleated cell counts. Repertoires were generated with immunoSEQ multiplex PCR, while TCRdb's copy carries only in-frame clones and drops some. The V and J calls and clone size come from that table; D and trimming were worked out from the DNA. This table has some 130,000 clones, approximately 80% appearing once. V shed 0 bases, J shed 8 bases, and the junction held 2 bases outside the gene matches. The CDR3 is 14 amino acids. Germline-derived CDR1 and CDR2 are KGHSH and LQKENI. Sequenced input: peripheral blood. The chain combines TRBV18 with TRBJ1-1; 11 bases are shared with TRBD1. The receptor's source is a man between 60 and 75 years old who had recovered from COVID-19. The CDR3 loop reads CASSPPGTGGEAFF. CDR3 coding DNA: TGTGCCAGCTCACCACCAGGGACAGGGGGAGAAGCTTTCTTT.